The source of this TCR beta chain is a study of T cells in localized non-small cell lung cancer. General study points: Adjacent uninvolved lung had the highest clonality, suggesting focused antigen responses. The study detected a median approximately 57 of the top 100 tumor clones in adjacent lung. The study sequenced only one region of the tumor. As a result, intratumor heterogeneity could not be excluded and remains possible. Higher adjacent-lung clonality was associated with shorter survival.

The assay was immunoSEQ multiplex PCR, and TCRdb's table has in-frame clones only and misses some. This sample has about 2,500 clones, with approximately 30% found just once. The length of the CDR3 is 16 residues. V was pared by 5 bases and J by 0 bases, with 6 bases of the junction left unmatched. Germline values: CDR1 SSHAT, CDR2 FNYEAQ (reference sequence). In regard to this clone: The antigen is unknown.

The clonotype originates from a man aged 40 to 69 with stage III squamous cell lung carcinoma. This chain joins TRBV7-7 and TRBJ2-1, with 8 bases fitting TRBD2. The starting material was lung tumor tissue, obtained before any cancer treatment. CDR3 region: CASSPAGALSYNEQFF. The CDR3 nucleotides read TGTGCCAGCAGCCCAGCGGGGGCCCTCTCCTACAATGAGCAGTTCTTC.